The rows below give T cell receptor beta chains drawn from one sample of a study of blood T cell repertoires in COVID-19. TCRdb keeps only in-frame clones here, not all; method: immunoSEQ multiplex PCR. Here the sample spans about 290,000 clones, roughly 85% being singletons. The sequencing sample was made of peripheral blood. The receptors were sampled from a woman between 25 and 40 years old with active or convalescent COVID-19. CDR3s include the opening cysteine and the closing phenylalanine or tryptophan. D genes are given only for firm matches.

v_call,j_call,d_call,cdr3_nt,cdr3_aa
TRBV4-3,TRBJ2-6,TRBD1,TGCGCCAGCAGCCTTTATCGCCCGGGACAGGGAACTTCTGGGGCCAACGTCCTGACTTTC,CASSLYRPGQGTSGANVLTF
TRBV27,TRBJ1-5,TRBD1,TGTGCCAGCAGTTTATCGTCCCCTAGACAGGGGAGCAATCAGCCCCAGCATTTT,CASSLSSPRQGSNQPQHF
TRBV5-1,TRBJ1-1,TRBD1,TGCGCCAGCAGCTCGCAGGGGGCGGATGCTTTCTTT,CASSSQGADAFF
TRBV6-5,TRBJ1-3,TRBD1,TGTGCCAGCAGCCCCGACAGGGTACGGGGAAACACCATATATTTT,CASSPDRVRGNTIYF
TRBV4-3,TRBJ2-4,TRBD2,TGCGCCAGCAGCCAAGAGATAGGGGACTACAAAAACATTCAGTACTTC,CASSQEIGDYKNIQYF
TRBV5-1,TRBJ2-5,-,TGCGCCAGCAGCTTGTATGCGGGACAAGAGACCCAGTACTTC,CASSLYAGQETQYF
TRBV6-5,TRBJ2-3,TRBD2,TGTGCCAGCAGTTACTCTCGGGGGGCAGATACGCAGTATTTT,CASSYSRGADTQYF
TRBV7-2,TRBJ1-1,-,TGTGCCAGCAGCCCAGGACAGAACACTGAAGCTTTCTTT,CASSPGQNTEAFF
TRBV6-5,TRBJ2-7,-,TGTGCCAGCAGTTACTCGGCAGCGTACTCCTACGAGCAGTACTTC,CASSYSAAYSYEQYF
TRBV2,TRBJ1-1,-,TGTGCCAGCAGGGCAGAGGGCACTGAAGCTTTCTTT,CASRAEGTEAFF
TRBV1,TRBJ2-1,-,TGCACCAGCACCCTCCCGGCTAGCGGATACAATGAGCAGTTCTTC,CTSTLPASGYNEQFF
TRBV11-2,TRBJ1-3,-,TGTGCCAGCAGCTTAAGTGAGGGAGTCACCATATATTTT,CASSLSEGVTIYF
TRBV7-2,TRBJ2-3,TRBD2,TGTGCCAGCAGACCCCTAGCGGGGGGCCTTAATACGCAGTATTTT,CASRPLAGGLNTQYF
TRBV10-3,TRBJ2-3,TRBD2,TGTGCCATCAAAAAGCGGGGGGAGGGAACAGATACGCAGTATTTT,CAIKKRGEGTDTQYF
TRBV28,TRBJ2-3,-,TGTGCCAGCAGTTTAGTGACGGCGGGCACAGATACGCAGTATTTT,CASSLVTAGTDTQYF
TRBV18,TRBJ2-2,-,TGTGCCAGCTCACAGACGACAGTAGGGAACACCGGGGAGCTGTTTTTT,CASSQTTVGNTGELFF